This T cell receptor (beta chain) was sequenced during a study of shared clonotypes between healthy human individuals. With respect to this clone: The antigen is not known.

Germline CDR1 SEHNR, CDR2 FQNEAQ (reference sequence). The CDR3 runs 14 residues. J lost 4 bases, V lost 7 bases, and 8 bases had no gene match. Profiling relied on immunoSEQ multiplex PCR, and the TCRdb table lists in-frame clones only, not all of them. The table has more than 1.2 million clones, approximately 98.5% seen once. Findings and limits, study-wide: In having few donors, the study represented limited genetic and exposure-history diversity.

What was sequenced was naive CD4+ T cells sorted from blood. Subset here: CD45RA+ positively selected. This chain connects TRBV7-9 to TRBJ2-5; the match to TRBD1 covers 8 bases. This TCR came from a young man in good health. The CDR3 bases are TGTGCCAGCACCCCGGACAGGGAACGAGAGACCCAGTACTTC. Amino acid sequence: CASTPDRERETQYF.